This T cell receptor (beta chain) is drawn from a study of CD8 T cells in Susac syndrome. RNA totalling about 0.5 to 1 ug underwent reverse transcription with random hexamers. An immunoSEQ multiplex PCR amplified TCR beta CDR3 over 54 Vbeta and 13 Jbeta. TCRdb itself ran the immunoSEQ multiplex PCR reads through MiXCR, one entry per CDR3 protein. The sample yields fewer than 150,000 distinct CDR3 sequences, around 91% seen once. The authors sequenced TCR beta from blood CD8+ and CD4+ T cells. CDR1 SGHDT and CDR2 YYEEEE come from the germline V gene. V lost 0 bases to trimming and J lost 5 bases, with 5 bases between them. This CDR3 is built from 13 residues.

The receptor comes from a human donor with multiple sclerosis. Sequenced input: CD8+ T cells from PBMCs. The V and J genes are TRBV5-6 and TRBJ1-4; possible D gene TRBD1, 5 bases. Here the CDR3 reads CASSLGGNEKLFF. The CDR3 nucleotides read TGTGCCAGCAGCTTGGGGGGGAATGAAAAACTGTTTTTT.